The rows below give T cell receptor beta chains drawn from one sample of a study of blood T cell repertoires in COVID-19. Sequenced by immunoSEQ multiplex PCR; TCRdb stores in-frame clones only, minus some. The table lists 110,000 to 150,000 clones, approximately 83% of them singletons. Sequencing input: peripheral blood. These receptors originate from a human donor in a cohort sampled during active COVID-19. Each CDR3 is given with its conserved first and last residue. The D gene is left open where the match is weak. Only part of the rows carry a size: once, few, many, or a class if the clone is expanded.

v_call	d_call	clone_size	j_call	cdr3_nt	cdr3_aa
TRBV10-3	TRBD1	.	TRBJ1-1	TGTGCCATCAGCCGAGCCGGGACAGGGGATTTTGGGGCTTTCTTT	CAISRAGTGDFGAFF
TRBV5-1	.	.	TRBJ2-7	TGCGCCAGCAGCCCGGGACACAGATCGGGCTACGAGCAGTACTTC	CASSPGHRSGYEQYF
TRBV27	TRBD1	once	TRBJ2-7	TGTGCCAGCAGTTCGGACAGGGCCGAGCAGTACTTC	CASSSDRAEQYF
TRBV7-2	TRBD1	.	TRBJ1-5	TGTGCCAGCAGCGCTGGGACAGGGAGCCGCGGTCAGCCCCAGCATTTT	CASSAGTGSRGQPQHF
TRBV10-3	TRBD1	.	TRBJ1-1	TGTGCCATCACCGGGGACAGCGCAGATGCTTTCTTT	CAITGDSADAFF
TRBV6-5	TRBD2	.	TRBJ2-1	TGTGCCAGCAGTTACCCCGGGACTAGCGGAGACAATGAGCAGTTCTTC	CASSYPGTSGDNEQFF
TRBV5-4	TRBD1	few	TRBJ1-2	TGTGCCAGCAGCGTCCGGGACAGGGGGCTCTCTGGCTACACCTTC	CASSVRDRGLSGYTF
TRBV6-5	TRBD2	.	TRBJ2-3	TGTGCCAGCAGACTAGCGGGGGGGCCAGATACGCAGTATTTT	CASRLAGGPDTQYF
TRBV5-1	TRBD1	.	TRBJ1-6	TGCGCCAGCAGCTTGGTAACAGGGGACCTGCGGTCACCCCTCCACTTT	CASSLVTGDLRSPLHF
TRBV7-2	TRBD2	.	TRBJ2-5	TGTGCCAGCAGCTTCAGCGGGGGGGCTTCGGAGACCCAGTACTTC	CASSFSGGASETQYF
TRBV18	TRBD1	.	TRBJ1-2	TGTGCCAGCTCACCACGTTTGGGACAGGGGGACAAACCTAACTATGGCTACACCTTC	CASSPRLGQGDKPNYGYTF
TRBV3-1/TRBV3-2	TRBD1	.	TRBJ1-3	TGTGCCAGCAGCCAGCGGACAGGGACTGGAAACACCATATATTTT	CASSQRTGTGNTIYF
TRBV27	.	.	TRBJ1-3	TGTGCCAGCGGGACAATTGGAAACACCATATATTTT	CASGTIGNTIYF
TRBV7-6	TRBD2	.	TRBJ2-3	TGTGCCAGCAGCTCCCCTAGCGGGGCTAGCACAGATACGCAGTATTTT	CASSSPSGASTDTQYF
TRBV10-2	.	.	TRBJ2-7	TGCGCCAGCAAGGTCGGCAGGGTCCTCGACGAGCAGTACTTC	CASKVGRVLDEQYF
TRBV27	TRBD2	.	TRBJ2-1	TGTGCCAGCAGTCGGCCGGGGCTAGCGGGGGGGCGTGAGCAGTTCTTC	CASSRPGLAGGREQFF
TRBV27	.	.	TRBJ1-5	TGTGCCAGCAGTTTATATGGAGCCGGGAGCAATCAGCCCCAGCATTTT	CASSLYGAGSNQPQHF
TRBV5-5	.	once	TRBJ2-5	TGTGCCAGCAGTCATTTGGGACTTGGGACCCAGTACTTC	CASSHLGLGTQYF
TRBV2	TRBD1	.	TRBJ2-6	TGTGCCAGCAGTGAATTTGGACAGGGCGCCAACGTCCTGACTTTC	CASSEFGQGANVLTF
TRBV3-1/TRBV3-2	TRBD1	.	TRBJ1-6	TGTGCCAGCAGCCACCCTTGGGACAGGGACCCAAGTTCACCCCTCCACTTT	CASSHPWDRDPSSPLHF
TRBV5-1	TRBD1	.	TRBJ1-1	TGCGCCAGCAGCTTCCAGGGGGCCGGCACTGAAGCTTTCTTT	CASSFQGAGTEAFF
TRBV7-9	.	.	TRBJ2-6	TGTGCCAGCATCCCATCTGGGGCCAACGTCCTGACTTTC	CASIPSGANVLTF
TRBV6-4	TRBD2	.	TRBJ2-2	TGTGCCAGCAGCCCTAGCGGGGGTTTAGTCACCGGGGAGCTGTTTTTT	CASSPSGGLVTGELFF
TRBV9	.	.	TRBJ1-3	TGTGCCAGCAGCCCTGGAGGGAGTAGGGACACCATATATTTT	CASSPGGSRDTIYF
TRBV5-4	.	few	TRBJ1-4	TGTGCCAGCAGCTTGCAGGGTTTAGGTGAAAAACTGTTTTTT	CASSLQGLGEKLFF
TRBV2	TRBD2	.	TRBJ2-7	TGTGCCAGCAAAGGCCTAGCGGGGGCTTGGTACGAGCAGTACTTC	CASKGLAGAWYEQYF
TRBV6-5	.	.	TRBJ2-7	TGTGCCAGCAGTTACACGAGGGACACATCCTACGAGCAGTACTTC	CASSYTRDTSYEQYF
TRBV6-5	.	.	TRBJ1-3	TGTGCCAGCAGTTACATCGGACAGCACTCTGGAAACACCATATATTTT	CASSYIGQHSGNTIYF
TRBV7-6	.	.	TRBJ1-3	TGTCCTCTCCCGTACTCTGGAAACACCATATATTTT	CPLPYSGNTIYF
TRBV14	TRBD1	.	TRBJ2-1	TGTGCCAGCAGCCATCGAGACAGGGGGATTGGTGAGCAGTTCTTC	CASSHRDRGIGEQFF
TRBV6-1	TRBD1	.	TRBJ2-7	TGTGCCAGCAGTGGACAGGGGGGAACTTACGAGCAGTACTTC	CASSGQGGTYEQYF
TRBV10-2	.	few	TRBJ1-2	TGCGCCAGCAGTGAGGGCAAACCCTATGGCTACACCTTC	CASSEGKPYGYTF
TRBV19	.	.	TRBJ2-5	TGTGCCAGTAGTAACGGGGGGCTCCAAGAGACCCAGTACTTC	CASSNGGLQETQYF
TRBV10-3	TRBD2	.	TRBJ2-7	TGTGCCATCAGTGATACTAGCGAGAGCTCCTACGAGCAGTACTTC	CAISDTSESSYEQYF
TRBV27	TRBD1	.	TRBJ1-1	TGTGCCAGCAGTCAACAACAGGGGGGGAGCACTGAAGCTTTCTTT	CASSQQQGGSTEAFF
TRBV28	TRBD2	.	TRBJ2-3	TGTGCCAGCAGTTTCTCCTTCGTTAGCGGGGACGGCACAGATACGCAGTATTTT	CASSFSFVSGDGTDTQYF
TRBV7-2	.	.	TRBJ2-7	TGTGCCAGCAGCTTAAGGCAGGGTCCCTACGAGCAGTACTTC	CASSLRQGPYEQYF
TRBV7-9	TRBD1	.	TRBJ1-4	TGTGCCAGCGCCCAGACAGGGACTGGAGAAAAACTGTTTTTT	CASAQTGTGEKLFF
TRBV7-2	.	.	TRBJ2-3	TGTGCCAGCAGCCCCCGAGGGCTTCGGACAGATACGCAGTATTTT	CASSPRGLRTDTQYF
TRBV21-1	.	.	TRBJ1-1	TGTGCCAGCAGCAAAGCGGGTCGGGGGAACACTGAAGCTTTCTTT	CASSKAGRGNTEAFF
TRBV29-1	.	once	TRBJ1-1	TGCAGCGGTAGCATAGGGGCCGCTGAAGCTTTCTTT	CSGSIGAAEAFF
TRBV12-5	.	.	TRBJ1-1	TGTGCTAGTGGTCGGGAGTACACTGAAGCTTTCTTT	CASGREYTEAFF
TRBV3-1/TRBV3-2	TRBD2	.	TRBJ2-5	TGTGCCAGCTCCACGTGGGCGGGGGAAGAGACCCAGTACTTC	CASSTWAGEETQYF
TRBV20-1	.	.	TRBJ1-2	TGCAGTGCTGCTACAGGGTTTGGCTACACCTTC	CSAATGFGYTF
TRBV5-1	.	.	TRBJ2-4	TGCGCCAGCAGCTTAGGGGACAAAAACATTCAGTACTTC	CASSLGDKNIQYF
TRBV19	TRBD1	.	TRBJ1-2	TGTGCCAGTAGTATAGCTCTGCTGGGGACAGGGGCAAGCGGTAACTATGGCTACACCTTC	CASSIALLGTGASGNYGYTF
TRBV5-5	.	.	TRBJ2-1	TGTGCCAGCAGCTTATCGGTGGTCAATGAGCAGTTCTTC	CASSLSVVNEQFF
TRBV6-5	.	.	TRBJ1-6	TGTGCTCTCCACTCCACTGGGAGGAATTCACCCCTCCACTTT	CALHSTGRNSPLHF
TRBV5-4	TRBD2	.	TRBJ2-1	TGTGCCAGCAGCTTAATAGCGGGGGGGAAGCAGTTCTTC	CASSLIAGGKQFF
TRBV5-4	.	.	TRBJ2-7	TGTGCCAGCAGCCGACTTGGGGGGTTGGGGAGCGAGCAGTACTTC	CASSRLGGLGSEQYF
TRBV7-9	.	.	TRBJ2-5	TGTGCCAGCAGCTTAGGAGGCTACCAAGAGACCCAGTACTTC	CASSLGGYQETQYF
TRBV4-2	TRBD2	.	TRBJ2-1	TGTGCCAGCAGCCAACTTCAACTAGCGGGGGATTGGGGTGAGCAGTTCTTC	CASSQLQLAGDWGEQFF
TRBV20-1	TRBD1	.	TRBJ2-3	TGCAGTGCTAGTGGGGGACAGGGGTTTACAGATACGCAGTATTTT	CSASGGQGFTDTQYF
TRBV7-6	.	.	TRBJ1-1	TGTGCCAGCACCCCAAAGCTGGCCCGACCTGCGGCCAACACTGAAGCTTTCTTT	CASTPKLARPAANTEAFF
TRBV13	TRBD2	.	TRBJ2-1	TGTGCCAGCAGCTTAGTCGCTAGCGGGGGGCACTACAATGAGCAGTTCTTC	CASSLVASGGHYNEQFF